This T cell receptor beta chain comes out of a study of blood T cell repertoires in COVID-19. This CDR3 is built from 13 residues. J gave up 9 bases and V 8 bases, and 10 bases lay outside the gene matches. TCRdb keeps only in-frame clones here, not all; method: immunoSEQ multiplex PCR. Among a few hundred thousand clones listed, more than 75% were seen once. The source material was PBMCs or T cells enriched from blood (not recorded which). This receptor was taken from a man aged 40-55 years in a cohort exposed to, infected with or recovered from COVID-19 (not recorded which). The chain has TRBV23-1 and TRBJ1-5, with 7 bases aligning to TRBD1. TRBV23-1 counts as an open reading frame of uncertain function. CDR3 protein: CASLSTGDRPQHF. CDR3 nucleotide sequence: TGCGCCAGCTTAAGCACAGGGGATCGGCCCCAGCATTTT.